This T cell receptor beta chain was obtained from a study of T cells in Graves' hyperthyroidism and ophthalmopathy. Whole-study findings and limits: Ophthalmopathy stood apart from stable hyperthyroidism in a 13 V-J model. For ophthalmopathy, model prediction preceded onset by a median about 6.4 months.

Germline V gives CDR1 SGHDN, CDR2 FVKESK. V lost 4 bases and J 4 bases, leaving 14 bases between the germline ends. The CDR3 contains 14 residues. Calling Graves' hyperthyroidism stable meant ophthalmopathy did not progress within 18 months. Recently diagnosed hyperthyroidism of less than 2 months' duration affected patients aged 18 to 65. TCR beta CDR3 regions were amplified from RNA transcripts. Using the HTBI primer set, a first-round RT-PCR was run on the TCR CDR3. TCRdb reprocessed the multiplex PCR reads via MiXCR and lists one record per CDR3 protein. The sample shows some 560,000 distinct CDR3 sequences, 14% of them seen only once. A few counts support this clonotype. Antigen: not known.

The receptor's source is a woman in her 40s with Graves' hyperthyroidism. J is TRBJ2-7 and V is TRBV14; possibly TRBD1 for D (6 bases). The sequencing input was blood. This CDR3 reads CASSRTGPRYEQYF. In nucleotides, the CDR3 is TGTGCCAGCAGCCGTACAGGGCCTAGGTACGAGCAGTACTTC.